This record covers a single T cell receptor beta chain. Its antigen is not identified. 5' RACE that incorporated UMI labels was used to prepare the TRB cDNA libraries. From its re-call of the 5' RACE reads, TCRdb lists each CDR3 protein once, without DNA. This table holds more than 35,000 distinct CDR3 sequences. This record comes from a study of CXCR3-negative and CXCR3-positive naive CD8 T cells. Study at large: Collectively, the libraries yielded around 140 million TRB reads in total, at about 1.5 +/- 0.3 million per library.

The CDR3 extends over 14 amino acids. Germline lookup yields CDR1 MDHEN and CDR2 SYDVKM. Study-wide findings and caveats: Diversity was high in both naive subsets and much lower in memory cells. From TRB CDR3 properties, TCR strength was inferred; surface CD5 did not differ between naive subsets. Most assays used freshly isolated PBMCs, as cryopreservation partially reduced CXCR3.

This rearrangement joins TRBV28 to TRBJ2-1. Sequencing used memory CD8+ T cells from blood. The sequence was collected from a human donor in good health. Some clones in this sample may be carry-over from other donors' samples. Here the CDR3 reads CASSLYGRYNEQFF.